This TCR beta chain was sequenced during a study of blood T cell repertoires in COVID-19. As for the study in general: Whether acute or convalescent, the COVID-19 samples came from the United States, Italy and Spain. PBMCs, B-cell-depleted T cells, or T cells were the source of the cDNA or gDNA that made up the material.

TCRdb's table, derived via immunoSEQ multiplex PCR, lists solely in-frame clones and lacks some. The table has 240,000 or so clones, about 85% seen once. This CDR3 region has 12 residues. CDR1 is SEHNR and CDR2 is FQNEAQ in the germline V gene (reference sequence). The V gene lost 2 bases and the J gene lost 6 bases, with 7 bases spanning the gap. The receptor's source is a man in his 60s who had recovered from COVID-19. Sample: peripheral blood. The gene calls are TRBV7-9 and TRBJ1-1, with D tentatively TRBD1 (5 bases). The CDR3, as DNA: TGTGCCAGCAGCTTAAAGGGGTCTGAAGCTTTCTTT. It translates to CASSLKGSEAFF.